The T cell receptor beta chain under discussion was sequenced for a study of graft-versus-host responses after intestinal transplantation. Study information: Each recipient received a multivisceral, liver-intestinal, or isolated intestinal graft. Study-wide results and caveats: Allografts of one patient group, those with graft-donor T cell macrochimerism, had high graft-versus-host to host-versus-graft clonal ratios. Analysis identified GvH clones in recipient marrow, with some appearing first in ileum or blood.

On this clone: The target antigen is unknown.

V lost 7 bases and J lost 0, with 18 bases in between. This CDR3 is built from 17 residues. Germline assignment: CDR1 LNHDA and CDR2 SQIVND (reference sequence). The protocol was immunoSEQ multiplex PCR, while the TCRdb copy is restricted to in-frame clones and leaves out a portion. The table has about 25,000 clones, around 94% seen once; the top ten hold 0.82%. This chain uses TRBV19 with TRBJ2-2; tentatively, D is TRBD2 (5 bases). The sequence was collected from a human patient who received an intestinal transplant, so some T cells may come from the graft donor. Sequences were derived from PBMCs, sampled 30 days after intestinal transplant. Here the CDR3 reads CASTLEGSASNTGELFF. The CDR3 DNA reads TGTGCCAGTACCCTAGAAGGGAGCGCGTCGAACACCGGGGAGCTGTTTTTT.